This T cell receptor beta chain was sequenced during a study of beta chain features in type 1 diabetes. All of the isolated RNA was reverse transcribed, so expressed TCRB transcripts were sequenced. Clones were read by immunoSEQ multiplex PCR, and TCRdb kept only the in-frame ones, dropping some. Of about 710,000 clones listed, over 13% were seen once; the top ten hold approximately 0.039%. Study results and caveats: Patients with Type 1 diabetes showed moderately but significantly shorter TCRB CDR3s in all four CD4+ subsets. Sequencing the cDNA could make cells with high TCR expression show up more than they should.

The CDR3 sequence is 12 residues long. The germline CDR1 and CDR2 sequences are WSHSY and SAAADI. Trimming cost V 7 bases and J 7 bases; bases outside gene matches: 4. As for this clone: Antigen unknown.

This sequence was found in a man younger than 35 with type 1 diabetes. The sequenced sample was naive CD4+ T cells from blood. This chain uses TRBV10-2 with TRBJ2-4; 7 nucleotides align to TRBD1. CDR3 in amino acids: CASTGQSNIQYF. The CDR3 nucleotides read TGCGCCAGCACGGGACAGAGTAACATTCAGTACTTC.